Shown below are 24 T cell receptor beta chains from a single sample sequenced in a study of cytomegalovirus exposure and HLA in healthy donors. This PCR relied on a set of 60 Vbeta primers and 13 Jbeta primers. The protocol was immunoSEQ multiplex PCR, while the TCRdb copy is restricted to in-frame clones and leaves out a portion. The repertoire has roughly 100,000 clones, roughly 80% of them found once; the top ten carry approximately 4%. The sample comprised PBMCs. Every receptor here comes from a man between 40 and 49 years old in good health and CMV-seronegative.

This clone was counted between two and nine times. V is TRBV7-9 and J is TRBJ1-3, with TRBD1 identical over 12 bases. V lost 5 bases and J lost 5; bases outside the gene matches: 7. The CDR3 length is 16 residues. Germline V gene data show CDR1 as SEHNR and CDR2 as FQNEAQ (reference sequence). The CDR3 spells CASSTGQGASRNTIYF. CDR3 DNA sequence: TGTGCCAGCAGCACGGGACAGGGGGCATCGCGAAACACCATATATTTT.

The chain couples TRBV5-6 to TRBJ1-2; TRBD1 agrees at 12 bases. The CDR3 loop spans 13 amino acids. Trimming removed 5 bases from V and 8 bases from J; junction bases left unmatched: 4. CDR1 is SGHDT, CDR2 YYEEEE, per germline. CDR3 region: CASRWDRGQGYTF. CDR3 DNA: TGTGCCAGCAGATGGGACAGGGGGCAAGGCTACACCTTC.

The chain uses TRBV28 and TRBJ2-5, with D perhaps matching TRBD1 (6 bases). The DNA end lines up better with TRBJ2-7; the J call may be wrong. CDR1 is MDHEN, CDR2 SYDVKM, per germline. This CDR3 region has 12 residues. The chain's CDR3 is CASNRDPYEQYF. The CDR3, as DNA: TGTGCCAGCAACAGGGATCCCTACGAGCAGTACTTC.

The chain joins TRBV29-1 to TRBJ2-3; 10 bases line up with TRBD2. The CDR3 runs 15 residues. In germline, CDR1 is SQVTM, CDR2 ANQGSEA. After removal of 6 bases from V and 5 bases from J, the junction contained 11 bases not matched to a gene. The CDR3 spells CSVQPLSGGKDTQYF. CDR3 DNA sequence: TGCAGCGTGCAACCCCTTAGCGGGGGGAAAGATACGCAGTATTTT.

The genes are TRBV5-4 and TRBJ2-7; 7 bases are a match to TRBD2. The germline V gene has CDR1 SGHNT and CDR2 YYREEE (reference sequence). CDR3 length equals 16 residues. The V gene end was trimmed by 7 bases and the J gene end by 2 bases; junction bases not matched to a gene: 15. The CDR3 protein is CASAPLGAGVTYEQYF. The CDR3 DNA reads as TGTGCCAGCGCCCCTCTCGGGGCGGGGGTCACCTACGAGCAGTACTTC.

The chain couples TRBV10-3 to TRBJ2-2; possibly TRBD1 for D (5 bases). CDR1 is ENHRY and CDR2 is SYGVKD in the germline V gene. The V and J ends lost 10 bases and 6 bases respectively, with 12 bases between them. The CDR3 contains 12 residues. In nucleotides, the CDR3 is TGTGCCAACGGTCCAGGGCCCGGGGAGCTGTTTTTT. Protein product: CANGPGPGELFF.

The chain joins TRBV7-9 to TRBJ1-6; perhaps TRBD1 as D (6 bases). Germline V gene sequence: CDR1 SEHNR, CDR2 FQNEAQ (reference sequence). V lost 4 bases to trimming and J lost 18 bases, with 25 bases between them. This CDR3 is built from 15 residues. DNA of the CDR3: TGTGCCAGCAGCTCGGCCGGGACACCGGGGTCGCTAAACCACTTT. Translated: CASSSAGTPGSLNHF.

The rearrangement links TRBV7-9 to TRBJ2-1; D is uncertain. Trimming left V 0 bases short and J 8 bases short, with 8 bases between. In germline, CDR1 is SEHNR, CDR2 FQNEAQ (reference sequence). The CDR3 extends over 13 amino acids. This CDR3 reads CASSLAVAYEQFF. The CDR3 bases are TGTGCCAGCAGCTTAGCGGTAGCCTATGAGCAGTTCTTC.

The chain links TRBV10-1 to TRBJ1-4; a possible D gene is TRBD1 (5 bases). The CDR3 length is 12 residues. Per the germline V gene, CDR1 is WNHNN and CDR2 is SYGVQD (reference sequence). The ends were cut back, 6 bases at V and 5 bases at J, with 7 bases in the middle. The CDR3: CASRGLNEKLFF. In DNA, the CDR3 is TGCGCCAGCAGGGGACTAAATGAAAAACTGTTTTTT.

This chain links TRBV10-3 with TRBJ1-6; D uncertain. The CDR3 spans 14 residues. CDR1 is ENHRY and CDR2 is SYGVKD in the germline V gene. The V end was cut by 8 bases, the J end by 8 bases, with 16 bases between. The CDR3 spells CAISQATTHSPLHF. CDR3 sequence (DNA): TGTGCCATCTCGCAGGCCACAACCCATTCACCCCTCCACTTT.

J is TRBJ1-2 and V is TRBV27; D possibly corresponds to TRBD1 (5 bases). Trimming cost V 3 bases and J 5 bases, with 13 bases left between them. In germline, CDR1 is MNHEY, CDR2 SMNVEV (reference sequence). This CDR3 has 14 residues. The CDR3 region has the DNA TGTGCCAGCAGTTTTGGGCAGGGAGGGTATGGCTACACCTTC. This codes for CASSFGQGGYGYTF.

V gene TRBV7-9 combines with J gene TRBJ1-1; the D gene is possibly TRBD1 (5 bases). The CDR3 consists of 15 residues. V lost 7 bases and J 0 bases, leaving 15 bases between the germline ends. The germline gives CDR1 SEHNR, CDR2 FQNEAQ (reference sequence). Written as DNA, the CDR3 is TGTGCCAGCATCGAAGGTGCGGGACTGAACACTGAAGCTTTCTTT. Its translation: CASIEGAGLNTEAFF.

The chain has TRBV2 and TRBJ1-2; D gene uncertain. Germline V gene data show CDR1 as SNHLY and CDR2 as FYNNEI. CDR3 length: 15 amino acids. V lost 4 bases, J lost 8 bases, and 20 bases lay in between. CDR3 nucleotides: TGTGCCAGCAGTGTCGGCCGGGGAAAGACGGGAGGCTACACCTTC. This gives the protein CASSVGRGKTGGYTF.

This chain uses TRBV5-1 with TRBJ2-1; 10 nucleotides align to TRBD2. This CDR3 has 15 amino acids. Germline V CDR1 and CDR2: SGHRS, YFSETQ. V was pared by 4 bases and J by 4 bases, with 5 bases of the junction left unmatched. The CDR3 is CASSQTSGPYNEQFF. The DNA for the CDR3 is TGCGCCAGCAGCCAGACTAGCGGGCCTTACAATGAGCAGTTCTTC.

This clone occurred a few times. The chain joins TRBV7-8 to TRBJ2-1; TRBD2 matches at 12 bases. The CDR3 consists of 15 residues. The germline V gene encodes CDR1 SGHVS and CDR2 FQNEAQ. Losses at the gene ends were 4 bases for V and 5 bases for J; bases not matched to a gene: 3. CDR3 sequence: CASSSGTSGHNEQFF. The CDR3 coding sequence is TGTGCCAGCAGCTCGGGGACTAGCGGGCACAATGAGCAGTTCTTC. The entire variable domain, with the rest obtained from reference TRBV7-8 and TRBJ2-1, is as follows: GAGVSQSPRYKVAKRGQDVALRCDPISGHVSLFWYQQALGQGPEFLTYFQNEAQLDKSGLPSDRFFAERPEGSVSTLKIQRTQQEDSAVYLCASSSGTSGHNEQFFGPGTRLTVL.

The chain employs TRBV7-9 and TRBJ1-1, with 7 bases lining up with TRBD1. CDR3 length: 14 residues. V lost 5 bases to trimming and J lost 4 bases; unmatched junction nucleotides: 7. Germline loops: CDR1 SEHNR, CDR2 FQNEAQ (reference sequence). CDR3 in amino acids: CASSRQGISTEAFF. In DNA form, the CDR3 reads TGTGCCAGCAGCCGACAGGGAATTTCCACTGAAGCTTTCTTT.

This chain joins TRBV29-1 and TRBJ1-2; 9 nucleotides line up with TRBD1. The CDR3 has 15 residues. From germline, CDR1 is SQVTM and CDR2 ANQGSEA. J gave up 8 bases and V 5 bases, and 15 bases lay outside the gene matches. The CDR3, as DNA: TGCAGCGTTCCGGGACAGGGAAGCTACTCGGGGGGCTACACCTTC. Protein sequence: CSVPGQGSYSGGYTF.

V and J are TRBV7-2 and TRBJ2-3, with 11 bases aligning to TRBD2. CDR1 is SGHTA, CDR2 FQGNSA, per germline. Losses at the gene ends were 0 bases for V and 5 bases for J; bases not matched to a gene: 4. This CDR3 spans 16 amino acids. As DNA, the CDR3 is TGTGCCAGCAGCTTAGCTGGGACTAGCGGAAGAGATACGCAGTATTTT. Translating gives CASSLAGTSGRDTQYF.

This rearrangement joins TRBV6-1 to TRBJ2-7, with unresolved D. Germline assignment: CDR1 MNHNS and CDR2 SASEGT. Trimming removed 8 bases at V and 2 bases at J, with 10 bases between. This CDR3 contains 12 residues. This CDR3 reads CASGNGAYEQYV. DNA of the CDR3: TGTGCCAGCGGCAACGGAGCCTACGAGCAGTACGTC.

The chain carries TRBV5-4 and TRBJ1-2; D might be TRBD1 (5 bases). Looked up from germline, CDR1 is SGHNT and CDR2 is YYREEE (reference sequence). The V and J ends lost 4 bases and 4 bases respectively, with 11 bases between them. This CDR3 contains 13 residues. This CDR3 is CASSPETAYGYTF. In DNA form, the CDR3 reads TGTGCCAGCAGCCCGGAGACAGCCTATGGCTACACCTTC. Full variable domain (remainder filled in from reference TRBV5-4 and TRBJ1-2): ETGVTQSPTHLIKTRGQQVTLRCSSQSGHNTVSWYQQALGQGPQFIFQYYREEENGRGNFPPRFSGLQFPNYSSELNVNALELDDSALYLCASSPETAYGYTFGSGTRLTVV.

The rearrangement uses TRBV7-2 and TRBJ1-5; 8 nucleotides line up with TRBD1. CDR3 length equals 15 residues. V dropped 5 bases and J dropped 6; count of bases not matched to a gene: 9. Germline V gene data show CDR1 as SGHTA and CDR2 as FQGNSA. The chain's CDR3 is CASSVGQGSGQPQHF. The DNA of the CDR3 is TGTGCCAGCAGCGTAGGACAGGGATCGGGTCAGCCCCAGCATTTT.

Points on this clone: One junction end disagrees with the germline gene, perhaps due to a read error. The same CDR3 can be traced to other DNA sequences in this sample. The gene calls are TRBV6-5 and TRBJ1-2; 8 bases align to TRBD1. Germline-derived CDR1 and CDR2 are MNHEY and SVGAGI. The CDR3 totals 15 residues. The CDR3 coding sequence is TGCGCCAGCAGGACAGGGTTCAGTAACTCCTATGGCTACACCTTC. Translation: CASRTGFSNSYGYTF.

Only a few counts were recorded for this clone. The gene calls are TRBV28 and TRBJ2-7, with D tentatively TRBD2 (6 bases). The germline V gene has CDR1 MDHEN and CDR2 SYDVKM. With 5 bases removed from V and 6 bases from J, the gap between germline ends came to 11 bases. CDR3 length: 12 amino acids. The CDR3 reads CASSRMTSEQYV. CDR3 DNA: TGTGCCAGCAGTCGGATGACTAGCGAGCAGTACGTC.

V is TRBV21-1 and J is TRBJ1-2. TRBV21-1 is recorded as a pseudogene. The CDR3 runs to 18 residues. CDR3 protein: CASSKKGRDPGRVNGYTF. The CDR3 bases are TGTGCCAGCAGCAAAAAGGGCCGGGATCCGGGGAGGGTAAATGGCTACACCTTC.